The present T cell receptor (beta chain) was sequenced within a study of STAT5B mutations in CD4+ large granular lymphocyte leukemia. This CDR3 has 14 amino acids. Germline V gives CDR1 SNHLY, CDR2 FYNNEI. V lost 5 bases and J lost 4; bases outside the gene matches: 8. Profiled with immunoSEQ multiplex PCR; TCRdb holds only in-frame clones, not every one. This table holds 25,000 to 35,000 clones, roughly four fifths found once. This clonotype was obtained from a human donor in good health. The chain has TRBV2 and TRBJ2-7; 7 bases align to TRBD1. Sequences were obtained from CD4+ T cells from blood buffy coats. The CDR3 DNA sequence: TGTGCCAGCAGTAGGGACAGAGCATTATACGAGCAGTACTTC. This sequence encodes CASSRDRALYEQYF.